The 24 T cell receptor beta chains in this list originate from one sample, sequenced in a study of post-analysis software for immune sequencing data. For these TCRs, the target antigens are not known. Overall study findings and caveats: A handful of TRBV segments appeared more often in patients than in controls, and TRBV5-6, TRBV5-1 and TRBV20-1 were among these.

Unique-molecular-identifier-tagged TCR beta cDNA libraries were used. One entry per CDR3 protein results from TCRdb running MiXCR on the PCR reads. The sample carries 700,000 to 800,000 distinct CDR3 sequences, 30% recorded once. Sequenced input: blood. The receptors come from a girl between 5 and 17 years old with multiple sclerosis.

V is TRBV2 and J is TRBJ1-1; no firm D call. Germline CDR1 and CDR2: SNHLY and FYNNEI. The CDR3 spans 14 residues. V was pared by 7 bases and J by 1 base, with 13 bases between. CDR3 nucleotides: TGTGCCAGCAAAAGTGACTTCGAGAACACTGAAGCTTTCTTT. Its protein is CASKSDFENTEAFF.

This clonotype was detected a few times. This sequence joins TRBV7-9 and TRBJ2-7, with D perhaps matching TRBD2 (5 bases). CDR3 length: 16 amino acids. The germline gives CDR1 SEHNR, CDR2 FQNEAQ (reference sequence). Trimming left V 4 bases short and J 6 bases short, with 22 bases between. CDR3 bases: TGTGCCAGCAGCTCTAGCCCACGCGGATCGGCCTCCGAGCAGTACTTC. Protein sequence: CASSSSPRGSASEQYF.

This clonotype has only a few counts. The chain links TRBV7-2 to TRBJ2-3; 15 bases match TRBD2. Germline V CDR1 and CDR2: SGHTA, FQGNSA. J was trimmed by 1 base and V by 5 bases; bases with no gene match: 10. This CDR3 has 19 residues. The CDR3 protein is CASSPKGLAGGVGTDTQYF. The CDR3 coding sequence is TGTGCCAGCAGCCCGAAGGGACTAGCGGGAGGAGTGGGCACAGATACGCAGTATTTT. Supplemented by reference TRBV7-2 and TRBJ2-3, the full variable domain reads GAGVSQSPSNKVTEKGKDVELRCDPISGHTALYWYRQSLGQGLEFLIYFQGNSAPDKSGLPSDRFSAERTGGSVSTLTIQRTQQEDSAVYLCASSPKGLAGGVGTDTQYFGPGTRLTVL.

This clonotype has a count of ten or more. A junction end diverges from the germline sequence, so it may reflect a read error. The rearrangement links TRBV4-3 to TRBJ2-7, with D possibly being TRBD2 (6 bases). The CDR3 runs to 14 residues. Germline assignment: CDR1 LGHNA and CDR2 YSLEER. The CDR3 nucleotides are TGTGCCAGCAGCCCGGGGCGGGGAAGCTACGAGCAGTACTTC. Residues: CASSPGRGSYEQYF.

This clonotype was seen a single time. CDR3 in amino acids: CASQSFKLAGEGTGELFF. DNA of the CDR3: TGTGCCAGCCAAAGCTTTAAACTAGCGGGAGAGGGCACCGGGGAGCTGTTTTTT. The genes are TRBV27 and TRBJ2-2, with 11 bases identical to TRBD2. The trim removed 8 bases at V and 4 bases at J, leaving 15 bases unmatched. Germline values: CDR1 MNHEY, CDR2 SMNVEV (reference sequence). The CDR3 sequence is 18 residues long.

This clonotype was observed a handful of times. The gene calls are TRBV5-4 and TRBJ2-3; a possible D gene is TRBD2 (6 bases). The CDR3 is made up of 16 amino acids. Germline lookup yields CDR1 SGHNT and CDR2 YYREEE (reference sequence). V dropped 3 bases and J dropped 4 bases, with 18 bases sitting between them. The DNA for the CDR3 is TGTGCCAGCAGCTCTTGGGACTCCGCCTCAGCAGATACGCAGTATTTT. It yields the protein CASSSWDSASADTQYF.

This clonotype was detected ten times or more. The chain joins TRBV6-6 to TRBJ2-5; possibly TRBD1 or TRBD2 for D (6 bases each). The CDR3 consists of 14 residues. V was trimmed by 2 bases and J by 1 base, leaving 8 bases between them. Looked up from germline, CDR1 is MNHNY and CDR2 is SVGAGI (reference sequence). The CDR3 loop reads CASSYGGPQETQYF. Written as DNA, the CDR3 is TGTGCCAGCAGTTACGGGGGGCCCCAAGAGACCCAGTACTTC.

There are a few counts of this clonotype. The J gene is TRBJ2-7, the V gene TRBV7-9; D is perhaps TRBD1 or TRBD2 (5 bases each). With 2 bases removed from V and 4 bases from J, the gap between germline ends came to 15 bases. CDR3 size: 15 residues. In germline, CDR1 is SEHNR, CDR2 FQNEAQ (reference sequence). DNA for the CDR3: TGTGCCAGCAGCTTAAATCTCCCCGGGGCGTACGAGCAGTACTTC. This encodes CASSLNLPGAYEQYF.

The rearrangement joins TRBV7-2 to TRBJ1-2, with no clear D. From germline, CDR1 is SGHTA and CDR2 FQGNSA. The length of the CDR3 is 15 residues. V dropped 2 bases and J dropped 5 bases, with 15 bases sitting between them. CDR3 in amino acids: CASSLSPRSPYGYTF. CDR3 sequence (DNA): TGTGCCAGCAGCTTATCGCCCCGTTCCCCATATGGCTACACCTTC.

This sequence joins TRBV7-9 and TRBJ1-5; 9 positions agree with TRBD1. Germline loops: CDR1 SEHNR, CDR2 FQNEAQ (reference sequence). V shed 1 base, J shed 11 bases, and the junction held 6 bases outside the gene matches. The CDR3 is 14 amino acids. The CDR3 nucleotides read TGTGCCAGCAGCTTAGGGGGACAGGGACTGGCCCAGCATTTT. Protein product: CASSLGGQGLAQHF. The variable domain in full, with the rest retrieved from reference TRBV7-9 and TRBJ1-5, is DTGVSQNPRHKITKRGQNVTFRCDPISEHNRLYWYRQTLGQGPEFLTYFQNEAQLEKSRLLSDRFSAERPKGSFSTLEIQRTEQGDSAMYLCASSLGGQGLAQHFGDGTRLSIL.

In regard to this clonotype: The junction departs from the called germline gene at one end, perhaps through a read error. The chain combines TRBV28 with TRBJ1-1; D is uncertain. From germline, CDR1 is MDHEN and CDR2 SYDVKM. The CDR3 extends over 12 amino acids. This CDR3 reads CASRLLATEAFF. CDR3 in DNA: TGTGCCAGCCGTTTGTTGGCCACTGAAGCTTTCTTT.

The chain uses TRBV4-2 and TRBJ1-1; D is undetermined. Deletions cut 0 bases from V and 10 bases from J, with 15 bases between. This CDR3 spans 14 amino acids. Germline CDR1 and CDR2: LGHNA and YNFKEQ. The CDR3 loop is CASSQDIGSPGAFF. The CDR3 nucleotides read TGTGCCAGCAGCCAAGATATCGGGAGTCCTGGAGCTTTCTTT.

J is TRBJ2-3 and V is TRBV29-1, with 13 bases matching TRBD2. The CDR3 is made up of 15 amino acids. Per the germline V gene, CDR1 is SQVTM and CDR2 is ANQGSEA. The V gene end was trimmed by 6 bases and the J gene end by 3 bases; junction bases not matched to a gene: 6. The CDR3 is CSVGTSGTRTDTQYF. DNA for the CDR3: TGCAGCGTGGGGACTAGCGGGACGAGAACAGATACGCAGTATTTT.

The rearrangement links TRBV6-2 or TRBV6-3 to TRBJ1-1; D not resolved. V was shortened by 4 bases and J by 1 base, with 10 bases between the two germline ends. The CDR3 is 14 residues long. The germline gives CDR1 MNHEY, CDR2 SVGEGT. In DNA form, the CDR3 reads TGTGCCAGCAGTTCAGGCAGGCGGAACACTGAAGCTTTCTTT. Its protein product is CASSSGRRNTEAFF.

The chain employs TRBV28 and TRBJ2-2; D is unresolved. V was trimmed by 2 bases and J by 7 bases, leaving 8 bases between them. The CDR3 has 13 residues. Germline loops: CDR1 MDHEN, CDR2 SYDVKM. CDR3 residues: CASSLVGNGELFF. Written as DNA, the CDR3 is TGTGCCAGCAGTTTAGTGGGGAACGGGGAGCTGTTTTTT.

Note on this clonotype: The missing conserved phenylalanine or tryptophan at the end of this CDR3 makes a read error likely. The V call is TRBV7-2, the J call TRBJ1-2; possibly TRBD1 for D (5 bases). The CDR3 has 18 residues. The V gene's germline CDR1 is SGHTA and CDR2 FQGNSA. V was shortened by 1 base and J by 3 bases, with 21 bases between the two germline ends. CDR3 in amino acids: CASSLGQSRGPRDYGYTS. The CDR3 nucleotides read TGTGCCAGCAGCTTAGGGCAATCCCGGGGACCGCGGGACTATGGCTACACCTCC.

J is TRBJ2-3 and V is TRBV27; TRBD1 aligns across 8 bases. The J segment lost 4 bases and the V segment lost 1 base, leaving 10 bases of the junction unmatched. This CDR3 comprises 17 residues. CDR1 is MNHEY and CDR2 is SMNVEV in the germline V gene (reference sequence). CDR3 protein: CASSLFRQGLRADTQYF. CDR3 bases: TGTGCCAGCAGTTTATTTCGACAGGGGTTGAGGGCAGATACGCAGTATTTT.

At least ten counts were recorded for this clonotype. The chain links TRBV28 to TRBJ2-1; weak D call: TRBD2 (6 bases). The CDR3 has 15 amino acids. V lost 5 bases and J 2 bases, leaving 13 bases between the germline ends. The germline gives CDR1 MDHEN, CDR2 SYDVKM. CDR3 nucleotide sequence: TGTGCCAGCAGTCTTGGAGGGCTGACCTACAATGAGCAGTTCTTC. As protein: CASSLGGLTYNEQFF. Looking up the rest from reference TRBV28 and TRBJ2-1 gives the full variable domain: DVKVTQSSRYLVKRTGEKVFLECVQDMDHENMFWYRQDPGLGLRLIYFSYDVKMKEKGDIPEGYSVSREKKERFSLILESASTNQTSMYLCASSLGGLTYNEQFFGPGTRLTVL.

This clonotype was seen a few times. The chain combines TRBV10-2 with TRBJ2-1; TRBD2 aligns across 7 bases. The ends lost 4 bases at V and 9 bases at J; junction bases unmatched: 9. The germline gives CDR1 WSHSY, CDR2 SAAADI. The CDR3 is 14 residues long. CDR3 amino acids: CASSAAGYSSEQFF. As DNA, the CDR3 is TGCGCCAGCAGTGCAGCGGGATATTCGAGTGAGCAGTTCTTC.

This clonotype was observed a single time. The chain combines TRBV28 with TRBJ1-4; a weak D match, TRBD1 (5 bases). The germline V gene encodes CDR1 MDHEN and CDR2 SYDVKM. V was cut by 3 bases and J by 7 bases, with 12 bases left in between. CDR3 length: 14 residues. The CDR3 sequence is CASSFQGIGEKLFF. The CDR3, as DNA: TGTGCCAGCAGTTTCCAGGGAATAGGTGAAAAACTGTTTTTT.

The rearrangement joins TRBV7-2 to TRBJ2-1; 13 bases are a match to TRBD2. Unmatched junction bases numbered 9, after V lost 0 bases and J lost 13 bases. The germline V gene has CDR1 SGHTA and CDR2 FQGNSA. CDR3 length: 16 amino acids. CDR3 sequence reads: CASSLAMGLAGSDQFF. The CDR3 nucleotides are TGTGCCAGCAGCTTAGCGATGGGACTAGCGGGATCAGACCAGTTCTTC.

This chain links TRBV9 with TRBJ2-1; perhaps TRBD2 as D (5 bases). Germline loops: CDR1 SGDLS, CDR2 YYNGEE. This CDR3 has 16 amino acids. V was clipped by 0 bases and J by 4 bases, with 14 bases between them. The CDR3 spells CASSVGSEAVYNEQFF. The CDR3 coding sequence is TGTGCCAGCAGCGTAGGATCGGAGGCGGTGTACAATGAGCAGTTCTTC.

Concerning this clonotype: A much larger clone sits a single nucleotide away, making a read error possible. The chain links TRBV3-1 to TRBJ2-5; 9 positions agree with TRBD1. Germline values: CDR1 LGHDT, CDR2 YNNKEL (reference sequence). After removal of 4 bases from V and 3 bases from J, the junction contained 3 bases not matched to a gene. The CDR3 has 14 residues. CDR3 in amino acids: CASSRRDREETQYF. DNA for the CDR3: TGTGCCAGCAGCCGCCGGGACAGGGAAGAGACCCAGTACTTC.

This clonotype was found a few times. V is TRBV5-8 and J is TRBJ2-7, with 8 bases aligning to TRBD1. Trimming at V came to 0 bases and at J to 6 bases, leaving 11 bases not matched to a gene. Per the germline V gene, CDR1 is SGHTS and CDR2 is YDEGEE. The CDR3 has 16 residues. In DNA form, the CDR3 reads TGTGCCAGCAGCTTGGGGCGGACAGGGCAAAGGGGCGAGCAGTACTTC. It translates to CASSLGRTGQRGEQYF.